This TCR beta chain was identified in a study of blood T cells in healthy people across ages. There were at least 5.5 micrograms of total RNA extracted from every sample. Per the germline V gene, CDR1 is MGHRA and CDR2 is YSYEKL. The CDR3 runs to 13 residues. It was with a sample-barcoded 5' primer and a J-beta primer mix that a second PCR of roughly 7 to 12 cycles was run. Each CDR3 protein gets one entry after TCRdb re-called the 5' RACE reads with MiXCR. The sample has more than 1.4 million distinct CDR3 sequences, approximately 42% seen once. The clonotype comes from a woman aged 18-29 years in good health. This chain connects TRBV4-1 to TRBJ2-2; unclear D gene. The sequenced sample was blood. The CDR3 DNA sequence: TGCGGCTCGTCGCGTGGGTCCACCGGGGAGCTGTTTTTT. It is translated as CGSSRGSTGELFF.